This T cell receptor beta chain was profiled in a study of T cell changes during pregnancy in multiple sclerosis. Here immunoSEQ multiplex PCR was the method, and the copy in TCRdb shows in-frame clones only, minus some. Among some 95,000 clones listed, around 94% were seen once. In its sample, this clone was seen once. Material: peripheral blood, obtained in the first trimester of pregnancy. The TCR was taken from a female donor with multiple sclerosis, enrolled in a pregnancy study.

Here the CDR3 reads CASSPGRINTDTQYF. Written as DNA, the CDR3 is TGTGCCAGCAGCCCGGGGAGGATAAACACAGATACGCAGTATTTT. The rearrangement uses TRBV9 and TRBJ2-3; a possible D gene is TRBD2 (6 bases). The CDR3 runs 15 residues. The germline V gene has CDR1 SGDLS and CDR2 YYNGEE. Deletions cut 4 bases from V and 2 bases from J, with 14 bases between.